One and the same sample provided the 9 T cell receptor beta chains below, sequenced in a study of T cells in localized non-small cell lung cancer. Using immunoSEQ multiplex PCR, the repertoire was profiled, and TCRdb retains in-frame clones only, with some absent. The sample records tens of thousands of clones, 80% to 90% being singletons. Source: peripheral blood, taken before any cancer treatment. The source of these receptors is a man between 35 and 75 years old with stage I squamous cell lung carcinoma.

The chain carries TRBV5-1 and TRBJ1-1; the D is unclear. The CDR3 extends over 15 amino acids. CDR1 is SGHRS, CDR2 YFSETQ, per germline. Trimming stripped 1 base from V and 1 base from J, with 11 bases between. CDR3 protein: CASSLTLGTNTEAFF. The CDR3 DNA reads TGCGCCAGCAGCTTGACCCTGGGCACGAACACTGAAGCTTTCTTT.

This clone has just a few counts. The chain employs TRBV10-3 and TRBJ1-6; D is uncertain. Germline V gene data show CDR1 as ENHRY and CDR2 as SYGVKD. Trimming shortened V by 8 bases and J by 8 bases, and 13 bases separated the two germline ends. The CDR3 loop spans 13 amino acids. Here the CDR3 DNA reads TGTGCCATCGGGGTAGGTAGTGATTCACCCCTCCACTTT. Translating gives CAIGVGSDSPLHF.

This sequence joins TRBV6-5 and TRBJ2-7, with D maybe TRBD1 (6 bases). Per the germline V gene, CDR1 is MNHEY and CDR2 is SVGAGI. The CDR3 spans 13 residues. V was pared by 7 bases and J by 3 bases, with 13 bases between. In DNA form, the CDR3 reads TGTGCCAGCAAAACAGGGATAGACTACGAGCAGTACTTC. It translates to CASKTGIDYEQYF.

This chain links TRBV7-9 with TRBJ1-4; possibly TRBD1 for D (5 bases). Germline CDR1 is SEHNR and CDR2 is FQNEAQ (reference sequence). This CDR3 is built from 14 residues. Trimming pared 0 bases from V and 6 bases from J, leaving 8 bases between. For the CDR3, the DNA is TGTGCCAGCAGCTTAGCGGGGACGGATGAAAAACTGTTTTTT. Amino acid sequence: CASSLAGTDEKLFF.

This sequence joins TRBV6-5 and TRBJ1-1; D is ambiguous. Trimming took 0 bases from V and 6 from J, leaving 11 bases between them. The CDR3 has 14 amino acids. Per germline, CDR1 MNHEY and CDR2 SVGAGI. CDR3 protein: CASSYSPGNAEAFF. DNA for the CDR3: TGTGCCAGCAGTTACTCGCCGGGTAATGCTGAAGCTTTCTTT.

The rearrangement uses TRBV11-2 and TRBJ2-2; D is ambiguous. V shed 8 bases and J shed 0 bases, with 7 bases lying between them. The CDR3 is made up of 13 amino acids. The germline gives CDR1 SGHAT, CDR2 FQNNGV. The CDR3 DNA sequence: TGTGCCAGCGGGGTTTCGAACACCGGGGAGCTGTTTTTT. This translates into CASGVSNTGELFF.

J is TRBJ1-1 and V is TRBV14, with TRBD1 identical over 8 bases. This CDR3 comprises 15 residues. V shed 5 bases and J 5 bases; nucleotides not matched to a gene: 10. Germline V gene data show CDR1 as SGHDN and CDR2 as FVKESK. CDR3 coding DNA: TGTGCCAGCAGCTACCCCCGGACAGGGAGAACTGAAGCTTTCTTT. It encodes CASSYPRTGRTEAFF.

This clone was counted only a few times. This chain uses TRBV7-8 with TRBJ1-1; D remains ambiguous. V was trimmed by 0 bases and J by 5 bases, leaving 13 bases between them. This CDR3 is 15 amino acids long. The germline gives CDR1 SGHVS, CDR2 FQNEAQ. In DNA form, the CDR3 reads TGTGCCAGCAGCTTAGCAGTCCAATTCAATACTGAAGCTTTCTTT. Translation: CASSLAVQFNTEAFF.

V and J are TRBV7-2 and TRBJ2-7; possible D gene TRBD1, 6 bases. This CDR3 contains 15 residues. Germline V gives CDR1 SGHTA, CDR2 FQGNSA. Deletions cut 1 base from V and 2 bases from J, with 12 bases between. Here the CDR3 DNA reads TGTGCCAGCAGCTTAGTCGGGCAGGGGCCCTACGAGCAGTACTTC. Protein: CASSLVGQGPYEQYF.